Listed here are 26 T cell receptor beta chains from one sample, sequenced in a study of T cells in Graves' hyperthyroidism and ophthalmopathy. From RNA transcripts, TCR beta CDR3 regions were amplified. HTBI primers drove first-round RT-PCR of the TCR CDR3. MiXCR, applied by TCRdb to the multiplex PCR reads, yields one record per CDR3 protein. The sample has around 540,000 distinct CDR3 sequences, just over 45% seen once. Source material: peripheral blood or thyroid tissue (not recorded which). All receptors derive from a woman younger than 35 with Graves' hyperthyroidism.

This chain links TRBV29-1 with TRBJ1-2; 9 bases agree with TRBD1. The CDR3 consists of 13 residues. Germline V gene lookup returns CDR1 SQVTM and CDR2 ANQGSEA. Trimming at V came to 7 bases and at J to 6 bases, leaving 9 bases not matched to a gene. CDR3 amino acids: CSAAGTGFHGYTF. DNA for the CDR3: TGCAGCGCAGCCGGGACAGGGTTCCATGGCTACACCTTC. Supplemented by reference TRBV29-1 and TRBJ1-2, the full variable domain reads SAVISQKPSRDICQRGTSLTIQCQVDSQVTMMFWYRQQPGQSLTLIATANQGSEATYESGFVIDKFPISRPNLTFSTLTVSNMSPEDSSIYLCSAAGTGFHGYTFGSGTRLTVV.

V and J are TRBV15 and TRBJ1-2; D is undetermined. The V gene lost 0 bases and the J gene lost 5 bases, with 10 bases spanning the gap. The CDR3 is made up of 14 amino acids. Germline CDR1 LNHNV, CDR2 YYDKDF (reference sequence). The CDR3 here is CATSREVEGYGYTF. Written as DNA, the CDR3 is TGTGCCACCAGCAGAGAAGTAGAGGGATATGGCTACACCTTC.

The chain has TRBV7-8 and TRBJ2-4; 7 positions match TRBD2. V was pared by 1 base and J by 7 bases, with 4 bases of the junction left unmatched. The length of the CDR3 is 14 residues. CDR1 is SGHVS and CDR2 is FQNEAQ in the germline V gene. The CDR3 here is CASSLGAGVNIQYF. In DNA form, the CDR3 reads TGTGCCAGCAGCTTAGGGGCGGGGGTTAACATTCAGTACTTC.

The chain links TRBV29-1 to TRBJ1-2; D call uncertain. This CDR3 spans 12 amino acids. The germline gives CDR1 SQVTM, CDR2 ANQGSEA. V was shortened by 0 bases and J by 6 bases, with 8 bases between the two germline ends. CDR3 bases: TGCAGCGTTGAAGATCCAGGAGATGGCTACACCTTC. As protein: CSVEDPGDGYTF.

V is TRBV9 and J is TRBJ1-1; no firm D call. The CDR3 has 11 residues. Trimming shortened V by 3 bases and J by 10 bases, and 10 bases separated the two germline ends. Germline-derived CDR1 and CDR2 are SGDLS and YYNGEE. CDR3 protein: CASSDSRGAFF. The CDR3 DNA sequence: TGTGCCAGCAGCGATAGTAGAGGAGCTTTCTTT.

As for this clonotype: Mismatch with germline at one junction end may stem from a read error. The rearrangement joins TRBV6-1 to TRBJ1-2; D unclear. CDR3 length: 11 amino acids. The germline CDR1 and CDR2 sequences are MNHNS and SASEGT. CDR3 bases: TGCGCCAGCAGCCAAGCCGATGGCTACACCTTC. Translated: CASSQADGYTF.

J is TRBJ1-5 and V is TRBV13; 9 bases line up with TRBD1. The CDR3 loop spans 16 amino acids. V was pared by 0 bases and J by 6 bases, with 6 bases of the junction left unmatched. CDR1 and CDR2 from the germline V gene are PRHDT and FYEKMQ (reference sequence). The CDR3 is CASSLGGQGFGQPQHF. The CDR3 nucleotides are TGTGCCAGCAGCTTAGGGGGACAGGGCTTCGGTCAGCCCCAGCATTTT. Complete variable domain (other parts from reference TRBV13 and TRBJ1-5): AAGVIQSPRHLIKEKRETATLKCYPIPRHDTVYWYQQGPGQDPQFLISFYEKMQSDKGSIPDRFSAQQFSDYHSELNMSSLELGDSALYFCASSLGGQGFGQPQHFGDGTRLSIL.

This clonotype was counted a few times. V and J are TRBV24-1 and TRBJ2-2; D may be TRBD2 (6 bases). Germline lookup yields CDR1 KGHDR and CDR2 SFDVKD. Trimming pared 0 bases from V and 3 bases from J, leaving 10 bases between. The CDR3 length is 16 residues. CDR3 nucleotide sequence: TGTGCCACCAGTGATTTGGGGGACTTAGACACCGGGGAGCTGTTTTTT. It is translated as CATSDLGDLDTGELFF.

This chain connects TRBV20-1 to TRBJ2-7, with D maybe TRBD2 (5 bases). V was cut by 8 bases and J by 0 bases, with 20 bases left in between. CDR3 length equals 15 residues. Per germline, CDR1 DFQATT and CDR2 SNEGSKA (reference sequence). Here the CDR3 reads CSLTPRGTRSYEQYF. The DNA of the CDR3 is TGCAGTCTCACCCCCCGGGGAACTCGCTCCTACGAGCAGTACTTC.

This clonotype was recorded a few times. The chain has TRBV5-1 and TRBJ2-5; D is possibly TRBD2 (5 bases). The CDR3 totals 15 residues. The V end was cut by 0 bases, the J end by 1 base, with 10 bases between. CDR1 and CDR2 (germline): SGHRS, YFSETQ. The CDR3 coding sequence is TGCGCCAGCAGCTTGGAAGGGAGCCCCCAAGAGACCCAGTACTTC. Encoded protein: CASSLEGSPQETQYF.

The CDR3 sequence is CASSLKQVRAQPQHF. The CDR3 nucleotides read TGTGCCAGCAGTTTAAAGCAGGTCCGAGCTCAGCCCCAGCATTTT. J is TRBJ1-5 and V is TRBV12-3 or TRBV12-4; D is uncertain. The CDR3 covers 15 residues. The germline V and J ends were trimmed by 2 bases and 6 bases, with 14 bases remaining between them.

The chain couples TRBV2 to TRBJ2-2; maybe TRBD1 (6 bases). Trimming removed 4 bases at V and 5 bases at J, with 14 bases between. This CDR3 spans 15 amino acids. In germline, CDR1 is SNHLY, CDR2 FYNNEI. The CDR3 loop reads CASSAKQGWTGELFF. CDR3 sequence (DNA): TGTGCCAGCAGTGCTAAACAGGGCTGGACCGGGGAGCTGTTTTTT.

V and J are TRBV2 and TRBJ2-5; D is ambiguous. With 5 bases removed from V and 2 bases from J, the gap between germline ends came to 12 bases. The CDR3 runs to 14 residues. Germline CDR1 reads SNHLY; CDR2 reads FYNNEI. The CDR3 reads CASSLTALQETQYF. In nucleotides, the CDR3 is TGTGCCAGCAGTTTAACTGCGTTACAAGAGACCCAGTACTTC.

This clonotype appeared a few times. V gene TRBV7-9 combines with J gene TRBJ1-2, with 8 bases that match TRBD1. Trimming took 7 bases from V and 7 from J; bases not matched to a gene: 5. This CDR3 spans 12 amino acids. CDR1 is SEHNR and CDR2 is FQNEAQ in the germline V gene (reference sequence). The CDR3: CASTAGGPGYTF. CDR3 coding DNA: TGTGCCAGCACCGCAGGGGGCCCTGGCTACACCTTC.

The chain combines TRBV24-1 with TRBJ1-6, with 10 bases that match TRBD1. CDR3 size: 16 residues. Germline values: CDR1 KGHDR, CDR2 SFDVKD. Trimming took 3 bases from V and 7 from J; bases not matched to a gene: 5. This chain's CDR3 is CATSDPPGQGNSPLHF. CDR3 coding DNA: TGTGCCACCAGTGATCCGCCGGGACAGGGGAATTCACCCCTCCACTTT.

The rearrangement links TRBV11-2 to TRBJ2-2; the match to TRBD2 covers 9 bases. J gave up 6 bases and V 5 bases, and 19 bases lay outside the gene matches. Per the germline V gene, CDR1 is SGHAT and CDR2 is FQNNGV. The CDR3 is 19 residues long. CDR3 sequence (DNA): TGTGCCAGCAGCCCGCCCGGTGTGTTGCGCGGGAGGGCATCCGGGGAGCTGTTTTTT. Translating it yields CASSPPGVLRGRASGELFF.

The CDR3 nucleotides read TGTGCCAGCAGTTACTCCGGGGGTGACACTGAAGCTTTCTTT. This gives the protein CASSYSGGDTEAFF. This rearrangement joins TRBV6-5 to TRBJ1-1; the D gene is possibly TRBD1 (5 bases). From germline, CDR1 is MNHEY and CDR2 SVGAGI. The CDR3 is made up of 14 amino acids. The germline V and J ends were trimmed by 0 bases and 3 bases, with 8 bases remaining between them.

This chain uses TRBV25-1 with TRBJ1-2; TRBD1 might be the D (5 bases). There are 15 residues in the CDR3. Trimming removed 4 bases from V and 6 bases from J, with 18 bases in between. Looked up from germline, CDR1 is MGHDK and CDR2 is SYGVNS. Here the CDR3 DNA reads TGTGCCAGCAGTGCTGGCCCTCAGGGCCCCGATGGCTACACCTTC. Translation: CASSAGPQGPDGYTF.

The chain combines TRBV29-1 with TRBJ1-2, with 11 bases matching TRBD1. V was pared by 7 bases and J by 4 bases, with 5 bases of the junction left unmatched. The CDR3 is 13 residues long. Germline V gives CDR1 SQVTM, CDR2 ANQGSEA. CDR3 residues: CSGRTGGGYGYTF. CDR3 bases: TGCAGCGGACGGACAGGGGGCGGCTATGGCTACACCTTC.

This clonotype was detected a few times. CDR3 DNA: TGTGCCAGTACTCGGGACAGGGGGCGAGGGAGCAATCAGCCCCAGCATTTT. Amino acid sequence: CASTRDRGRGSNQPQHF. V usage is TRBV19 and J usage is TRBJ1-5, with 12 bases matching TRBD1. Germline V gene lookup returns CDR1 LNHDA and CDR2 SQIVND (reference sequence). The CDR3 covers 17 residues. Losses at the gene ends were 7 bases for V and 1 base for J; bases not matched to a gene: 8. The variable domain in full, completed from reference TRBV19 and TRBJ1-5, reads DGGITQSPKYLFRKEGQNVTLSCEQNLNHDAMYWYRQDPGQGLRLIYYSQIVNDFQKGDIAEGYSVSREKKESFPLTVTSAQKNPTAFYLCASTRDRGRGSNQPQHFGDGTRLSIL.

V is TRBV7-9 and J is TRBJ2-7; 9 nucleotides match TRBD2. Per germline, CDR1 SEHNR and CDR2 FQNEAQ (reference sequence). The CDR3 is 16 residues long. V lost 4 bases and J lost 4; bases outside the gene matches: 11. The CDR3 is CASSSRDLAGIYEQYF. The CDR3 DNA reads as TGTGCCAGCAGCTCTCGGGATCTAGCGGGAATTTACGAGCAGTACTTC.

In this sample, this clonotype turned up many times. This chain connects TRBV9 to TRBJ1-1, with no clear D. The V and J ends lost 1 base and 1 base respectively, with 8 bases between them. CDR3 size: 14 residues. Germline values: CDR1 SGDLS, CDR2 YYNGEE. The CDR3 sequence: CASSVIDTNTEAFF. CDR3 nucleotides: TGTGCCAGCAGCGTAATCGACACGAACACTGAAGCTTTCTTT.

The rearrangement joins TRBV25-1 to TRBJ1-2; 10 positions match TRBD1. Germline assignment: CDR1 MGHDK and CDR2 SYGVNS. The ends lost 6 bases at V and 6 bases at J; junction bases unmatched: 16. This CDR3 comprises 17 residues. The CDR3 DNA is TGTGCCAGCAGGGTATGGGGGTCAACCGGGACAGGGGATGGCTACACCTTC. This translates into CASRVWGSTGTGDGYTF.

CDR3 sequence: CSASPTGSGNTIYF. As DNA, the CDR3 is TGCAGTGCTAGTCCGACAGGCTCTGGAAACACCATATATTTT. V is TRBV20-1 and J is TRBJ1-3; D is perhaps TRBD1 (6 bases). Germline CDR1 reads DFQATT; CDR2 reads SNEGSKA (reference sequence). The CDR3 has 14 residues. V lost 3 bases to trimming and J lost 0 bases, with 9 bases between them.

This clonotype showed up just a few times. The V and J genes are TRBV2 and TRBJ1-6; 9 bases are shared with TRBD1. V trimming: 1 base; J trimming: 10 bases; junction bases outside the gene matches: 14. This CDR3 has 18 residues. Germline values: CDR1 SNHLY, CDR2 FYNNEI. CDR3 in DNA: TGTGCCAGCAGTGAAGGTTCTGGGGACAGGGCTTTTGGCTCACCCCTCCACTTT. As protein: CASSEGSGDRAFGSPLHF.

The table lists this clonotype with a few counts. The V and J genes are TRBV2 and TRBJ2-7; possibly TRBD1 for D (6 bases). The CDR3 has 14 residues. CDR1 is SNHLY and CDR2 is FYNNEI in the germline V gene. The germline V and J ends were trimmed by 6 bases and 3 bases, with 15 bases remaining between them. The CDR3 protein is CASSPDGQNYEQYF. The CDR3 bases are TGTGCCAGCAGCCCGGACGGACAGAACTACGAGCAGTACTTC.